These 20 T cell receptor beta chains came from one sample sequenced in a study of blood T cells in healthy people across ages. A second PCR of roughly 7 to 11 cycles used a sample-barcoded 5' primer and a J-beta primer mix. TCRdb recomputed calls from the 5' RACE reads with MiXCR, one row per CDR3 protein. The sample holds fewer than 800,000 distinct CDR3 sequences, 21% seen once. Sequencing was performed on blood. These receptors were taken from a man aged 65 to 79 in good health.

This clonotype was counted many times. This chain uses TRBV2 with TRBJ2-5; D not certain. The V end was cut by 6 bases, the J end by 0 bases, with 11 bases between. The germline gives CDR1 SNHLY, CDR2 FYNNEI. The CDR3 has 14 amino acids. CDR3 bases: TGTGCCAGCAGGAAGACGGCGAACCAAGAGACCCAGTACTTC. The encoded protein is CASRKTANQETQYF.

The V call is TRBV2, the J call TRBJ1-4, with D uncertain. Germline V gene sequence: CDR1 SNHLY, CDR2 FYNNEI. The CDR3 is 15 residues long. The V end lost 4 bases, the J end lost 1 base, and 10 bases lay between the germline ends. CDR3 nucleotide sequence: TGTGCCAGCAGTGGTCTTCACGAAACTAATGAAAAACTGTTTTTT. Translated, it gives CASSGLHETNEKLFF.

This clonotype has more than one count but fewer than ten. The rearrangement uses TRBV20-1 and TRBJ2-7; 8 bases agree with TRBD1. Germline V gene lookup returns CDR1 DFQATT and CDR2 SNEGSKA (reference sequence). The V segment lost 5 bases and the J segment 1 base; nucleotides outside the gene matches: 4. The CDR3 extends over 13 amino acids. The CDR3 sequence is CSARQGYSYEQYF. The CDR3 nucleotides read TGCAGTGCTCGACAGGGGTATTCCTACGAGCAGTACTTC.

The chain joins TRBV6-2 or TRBV6-3 to TRBJ2-5; no clear D. The V gene lost 7 bases and the J gene lost 0 bases, with 9 bases spanning the gap. Germline values: CDR1 MNHEY, CDR2 SVGEGT. The length of the CDR3 is 13 residues. The CDR3 DNA is TGTGCCAGCACCATGACCAACCAAGAGACCCAGTACTTC. Residues: CASTMTNQETQYF.

The V and J genes are TRBV5-4 and TRBJ2-2; 7 nucleotides line up with TRBD1. Germline-derived CDR1 and CDR2 are SGHNT and YYREEE (reference sequence). Trimming cost V 3 bases and J 6 bases; bases outside gene matches: 11. This CDR3 is built from 16 residues. In DNA, the CDR3 is TGTGCCAGCAGCTCTCAACAGGGGCTGAGGGCCGGGGAGCTGTTTTTT. As protein: CASSSQQGLRAGELFF.

The chain recombines TRBV28 with TRBJ2-5; 8 bases map to TRBD1. The CDR3 covers 15 residues. CDR1 is MDHEN and CDR2 is SYDVKM in the germline V gene. Trimming removed 5 bases from V and 0 bases from J; junction bases left unmatched: 5. CDR3 nucleotide sequence: TGTGCCAGCAGTCCCGGGACAGGTCACCAAGAGACCCAGTACTTC. Its protein product is CASSPGTGHQETQYF.

The V call is TRBV7-3, the J call TRBJ2-1; the match to TRBD2 covers 16 bases. The CDR3 loop spans 19 amino acids. The ends lost 5 bases at V and 5 bases at J; junction bases unmatched: 12. Germline V gene lookup returns CDR1 SGHTA and CDR2 FQGTGA. CDR3 DNA: TGTGCCAGCAGCGCCCAACCCGGGACTAGCGGGAGGGTGAACAATGAGCAGTTCTTC. It specifies CASSAQPGTSGRVNNEQFF.

This clonotype showed up just a few times. The rearrangement uses TRBV9 and TRBJ2-5; D gene unclear. Trimming took 0 bases from V and 5 from J, leaving 14 bases between them. Germline V CDR1 and CDR2: SGDLS, YYNGEE. This CDR3 is built from 15 residues. The CDR3 sequence: CASSVVLWWFETQYF. The CDR3 nucleotides are TGTGCCAGCAGCGTAGTCCTCTGGTGGTTTGAGACCCAGTACTTC. The full variable domain, in which reference TRBV9 and TRBJ2-5 provide the parts outside the CDR3, is DSGVTQTPKHLITATGQRVTLRCSPRSGDLSVYWYQQSLDQGLQFLIQYYNGEERAKGNILERFSAQQFPDLHSELNLSSLELGDSALYFCASSVVLWWFETQYFGPGTRLLVL.

The rearrangement uses TRBV20-1 and TRBJ2-3; the match to TRBD1 covers 7 bases. The CDR3 covers 17 residues. The junction had 15 bases not matched to a gene; V was cut back by 4 bases and J by 2 bases. Germline assignment: CDR1 DFQATT and CDR2 SNEGSKA (reference sequence). The CDR3 sequence: CSATAPSARGLTDTQYF. The CDR3 nucleotides read TGCAGTGCTACGGCCCCCTCAGCTAGGGGGCTCACAGATACGCAGTATTTT.

This clonotype has a handful of counts. J is TRBJ2-3 and V is TRBV5-1, with unresolved D. CDR1 and CDR2 (germline): SGHRS, YFSETQ. The CDR3 covers 15 residues. Trimming took off 6 bases at V and 0 bases at J, with 14 bases between the two ends. For the CDR3, the DNA is TGCGCCAGCAAGGCTAACTATCGCAGCACAGATACGCAGTATTTT. The encoded protein is CASKANYRSTDTQYF. Drawing the rest from reference TRBV5-1 and TRBJ2-3, the complete variable domain is KAGVTQTPRYLIKTRGQQVTLSCSPISGHRSVSWYQQTPGQGLQFLFEYFSETQRNKGNFPGRFSGRQFSNSRSEMNVSTLELGDSALYLCASKANYRSTDTQYFGPGTRLTVL.

This chain joins TRBV20-1 and TRBJ1-5, with 8 nucleotides matching TRBD1. Germline V CDR1 and CDR2: DFQATT, SNEGSKA (reference sequence). The J segment lost 3 bases and the V segment lost 6 bases, leaving 7 bases of the junction unmatched. This CDR3 has 14 residues. This chain's CDR3 is CSAPRTGNNQPQHF. The CDR3, as DNA: TGCAGTGCCCCCAGGACAGGGAACAATCAGCCCCAGCATTTT.

This clonotype was counted a few times. This chain uses TRBV5-5 with TRBJ1-5, with 10 bases lining up with TRBD1. V lost 2 bases to trimming and J lost 6 bases; unmatched junction nucleotides: 5. CDR1 and CDR2 from the germline V gene are SGHKS and YYEKEE (reference sequence). The CDR3 covers 15 residues. This CDR3 reads CASSLSGTGVQPQHF. CDR3 in DNA: TGTGCCAGCAGCTTATCCGGGACAGGGGTTCAGCCCCAGCATTTT.

This clonotype was seen repeatedly, ten times or more. The CDR3: CASSEVGNEQFF. CDR3 nucleotides: TGTGCCAGCAGTGAAGTCGGGAATGAGCAGTTCTTC. This chain uses TRBV6-1 with TRBJ2-1; D unclear. The length of the CDR3 is 12 residues. Trimming took 1 base from V and 7 from J, leaving 5 bases between them. The germline V gene encodes CDR1 MNHNS and CDR2 SASEGT.

The chain is built from TRBV5-6 and TRBJ2-1, with 13 bases identical to TRBD2. V gave up 2 bases and J gave up 12 bases; unmatched junction bases: 11. The germline V gene has CDR1 SGHDT and CDR2 YYEEEE. The CDR3 is made up of 16 amino acids. The CDR3 sequence: CASSFSLGLAGETQFF. CDR3 DNA: TGTGCCAGCAGCTTTAGTCTAGGACTAGCGGGAGAAACGCAGTTCTTC.

This chain joins TRBV20-1 and TRBJ2-4; no definite D call. This CDR3 spans 13 amino acids. V was cut by 2 bases and J by 8 bases, with 13 bases left in between. In germline, CDR1 is DFQATT, CDR2 SNEGSKA (reference sequence). The CDR3 protein is CSARRSPVDIQYF. The CDR3, as DNA: TGCAGTGCTAGACGGTCCCCCGTTGACATTCAGTACTTC.

The gene calls are TRBV7-6 and TRBJ2-1; TRBD2 aligns across 9 bases. V shed 5 bases, J shed 5 bases, and the junction held 7 bases outside the gene matches. CDR1 and CDR2 (germline): SGHVS, FNYEAQ. This CDR3 is built from 15 residues. The CDR3 DNA follows: TGTGCCAGCAGCCCCATAGCGGGAGCTGACAATGAGCAGTTCTTC. Protein sequence: CASSPIAGADNEQFF.

The sample holds many counts of this clonotype. The rearrangement links TRBV12-3 or TRBV12-4 to TRBJ2-7, with no clear D. The CDR3 totals 14 residues. Trimming took off 1 base at V and 0 bases at J, with 7 bases between the two ends. CDR3 sequence (DNA): TGTGCCAGCAGTTTAGGGGGTCCCTCCTACGAGCAGTACTTC. Its protein product is CASSLGGPSYEQYF.

DNA of the CDR3: TGCAGCGTTCGAAAAGGGGGCTTGTACGAGCAGTACTTC. Amino acid sequence: CSVRKGGLYEQYF. The genes are TRBV29-1 and TRBJ2-5; the match to TRBD1 covers 7 bases. TRBJ2-7 matches the DNA end more closely, so the J call is doubtful. Germline loops: CDR1 SQVTM, CDR2 ANQGSEA. This CDR3 has 13 amino acids.

The chain couples TRBV5-5 to TRBJ1-1, with 7 nucleotides matching TRBD1. There are 13 residues in the CDR3. V trimming: 4 bases; J trimming: 7 bases; junction bases outside the gene matches: 7. The germline CDR1 and CDR2 sequences are SGHKS and YYEKEE (reference sequence). CDR3 region: CASSPVGTVEAFF. For the CDR3, the DNA is TGTGCCAGCAGCCCTGTTGGGACAGTTGAAGCTTTCTTT.

This clonotype has at least ten counts. The chain employs TRBV2 and TRBJ1-1; possibly TRBD1 for D (5 bases). Trimming left V 8 bases short and J 10 bases short, with 20 bases between. This CDR3 is 13 amino acids long. Germline CDR1 reads SNHLY; CDR2 reads FYNNEI. The DNA for the CDR3 is TGTGCCAGCCGGGAGGGGATAAGGAGCGGAGCTTTCTTT. It specifies CASREGIRSGAFF.